This T cell receptor beta chain was obtained from a study of blood T cell repertoires in COVID-19. Study at large: From the United States, Italy and Spain came samples of acute and convalescent COVID-19. T cells, B-cell-depleted T cells, or PBMCs supplied cDNA or gDNA.

In the authors' methods: How many nucleated cells were present was estimated from reference gene primer amplification. Sequencing was performed with immunoSEQ multiplex PCR; in TCRdb, only in-frame clones are kept and a portion is missing. The V and J calls and clone size were taken over from that table, and D and trimming were inferred from the DNA. The profile shows 25,000 to 30,000 clones, over 85% of them singletons. The CDR3 is 16 residues long. V and J are TRBV21-1 and TRBJ2-6; the table assigns TRBD1, which was not confirmed against the DNA. TRBV21-1 counts as a pseudogene. Sequencing input: peripheral blood. The clonotype comes from a human donor in a cohort sampled during active COVID-19. The CDR3 loop reads CASSARGGGGANVLTF. The CDR3 DNA reads as TGTGCCAGCAGCGCAAGAGGGGGCGGTGGGGCCAACGTCCTGACTTTC.